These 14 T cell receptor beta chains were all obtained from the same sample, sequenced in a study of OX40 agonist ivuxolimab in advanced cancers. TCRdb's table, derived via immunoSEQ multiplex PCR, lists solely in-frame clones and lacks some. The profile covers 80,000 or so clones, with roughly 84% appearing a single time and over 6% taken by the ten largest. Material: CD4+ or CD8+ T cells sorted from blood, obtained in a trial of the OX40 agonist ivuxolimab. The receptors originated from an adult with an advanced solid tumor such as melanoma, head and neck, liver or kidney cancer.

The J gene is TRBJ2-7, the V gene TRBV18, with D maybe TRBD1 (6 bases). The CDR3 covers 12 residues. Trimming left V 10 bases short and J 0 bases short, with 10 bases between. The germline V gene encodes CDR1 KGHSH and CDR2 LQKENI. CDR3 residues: CATRGSSYEQYF. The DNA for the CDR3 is TGTGCCACCAGGGGATCCTCCTACGAGCAGTACTTC.

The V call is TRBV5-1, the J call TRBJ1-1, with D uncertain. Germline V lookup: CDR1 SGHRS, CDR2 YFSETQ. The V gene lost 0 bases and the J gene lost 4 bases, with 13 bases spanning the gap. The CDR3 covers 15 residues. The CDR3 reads CASSLGRWAATEAFF. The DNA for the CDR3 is TGCGCCAGCAGCTTGGGGAGGTGGGCGGCCACTGAAGCTTTCTTT.

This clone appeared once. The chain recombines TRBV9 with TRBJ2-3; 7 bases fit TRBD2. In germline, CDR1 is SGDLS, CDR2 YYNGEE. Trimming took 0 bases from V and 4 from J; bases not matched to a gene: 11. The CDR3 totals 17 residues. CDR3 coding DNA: TGTGCCAGCAGCGTAGGGCCCTGGGCGGGAGTGGCAGATACGCAGTATTTT. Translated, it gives CASSVGPWAGVADTQYF.

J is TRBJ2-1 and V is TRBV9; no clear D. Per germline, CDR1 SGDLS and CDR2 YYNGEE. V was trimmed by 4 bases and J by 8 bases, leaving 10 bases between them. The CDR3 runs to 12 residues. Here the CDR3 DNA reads TGTGCCAGCAGCCCCCGAGACGATGAGCAGTTCTTC. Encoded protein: CASSPRDDEQFF.

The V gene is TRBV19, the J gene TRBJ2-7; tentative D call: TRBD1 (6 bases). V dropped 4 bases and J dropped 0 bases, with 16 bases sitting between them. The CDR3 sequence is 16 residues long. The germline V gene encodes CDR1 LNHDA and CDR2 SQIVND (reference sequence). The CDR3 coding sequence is TGTGCCAGTAGTAAAAGTCGACAGGTAGCCTCCTACGAGCAGTACTTC. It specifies CASSKSRQVASYEQYF.

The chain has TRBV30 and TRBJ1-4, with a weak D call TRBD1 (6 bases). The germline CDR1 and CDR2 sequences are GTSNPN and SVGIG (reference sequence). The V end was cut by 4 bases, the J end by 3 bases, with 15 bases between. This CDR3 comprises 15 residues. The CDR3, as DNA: TGTGCCTGGATGGGGAGGGGGGCGGCTAATGAAAAACTGTTTTTT. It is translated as CAWMGRGAANEKLFF.

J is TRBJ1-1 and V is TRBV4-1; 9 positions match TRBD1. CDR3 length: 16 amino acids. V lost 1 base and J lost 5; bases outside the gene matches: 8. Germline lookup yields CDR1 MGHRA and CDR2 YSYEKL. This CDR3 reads CASSQARGQGGTEAFF. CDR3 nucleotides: TGCGCCAGCAGCCAAGCGAGGGGACAGGGAGGGACTGAAGCTTTCTTT.

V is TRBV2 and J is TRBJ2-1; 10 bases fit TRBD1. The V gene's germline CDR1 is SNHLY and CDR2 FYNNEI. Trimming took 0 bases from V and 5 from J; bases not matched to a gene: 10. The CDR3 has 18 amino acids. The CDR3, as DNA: TGTGCCAGCAGTGAAGCGCGTTTTGGGACAGGGGCGGACAATGAGCAGTTCTTC. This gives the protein CASSEARFGTGADNEQFF.

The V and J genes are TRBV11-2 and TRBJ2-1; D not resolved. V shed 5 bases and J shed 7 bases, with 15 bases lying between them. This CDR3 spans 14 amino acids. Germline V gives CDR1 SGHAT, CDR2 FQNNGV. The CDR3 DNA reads TGTGCCAGCAGCGCCGTGGCCCTAGGGAATGAGCAGTTCTTC. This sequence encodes CASSAVALGNEQFF.

The CDR3 coding sequence is TGCAGCGTTAGAGGAGGGCACCCCTCCACCGGGGAGCTGTTTTTT. It specifies CSVRGGHPSTGELFF. The chain uses TRBV29-1 and TRBJ2-2, with D perhaps TRBD2 (6 bases). This CDR3 comprises 15 residues. V lost 5 bases and J 4 bases, leaving 17 bases between the germline ends. The germline V gene encodes CDR1 SQVTM and CDR2 ANQGSEA.

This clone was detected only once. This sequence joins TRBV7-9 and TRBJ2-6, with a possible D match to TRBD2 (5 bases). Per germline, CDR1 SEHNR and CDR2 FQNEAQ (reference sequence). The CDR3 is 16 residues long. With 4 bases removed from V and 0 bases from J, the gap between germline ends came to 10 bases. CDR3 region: CASSSRRGSGANVLTF. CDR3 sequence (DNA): TGTGCCAGCAGCTCACGACGGGGCTCTGGGGCCAACGTCCTGACTTTC.

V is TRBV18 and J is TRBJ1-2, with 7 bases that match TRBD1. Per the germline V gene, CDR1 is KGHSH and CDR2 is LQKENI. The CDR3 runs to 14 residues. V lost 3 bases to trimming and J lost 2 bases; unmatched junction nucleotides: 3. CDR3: CASSPPGQNYGYTF. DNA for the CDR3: TGTGCCAGCTCACCTCCGGGACAGAACTATGGCTACACCTTC. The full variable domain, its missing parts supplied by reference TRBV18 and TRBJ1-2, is NAGVMQNPRHLVRRRGQEARLRCSPMKGHSHVYWYRQLPEEGLKFMVYLQKENIIDESGMPKERFSAEFPKEGPSILRIQQVVRGDSAAYFCASSPPGQNYGYTFGSGTRLTVV.

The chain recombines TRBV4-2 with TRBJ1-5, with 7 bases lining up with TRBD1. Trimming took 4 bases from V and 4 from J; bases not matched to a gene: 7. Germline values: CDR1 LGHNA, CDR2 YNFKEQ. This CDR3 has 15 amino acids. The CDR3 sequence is CASSLGTVDNQPQHF. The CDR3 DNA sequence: TGTGCCAGCAGCCTCGGGACAGTAGATAATCAGCCCCAGCATTTT.

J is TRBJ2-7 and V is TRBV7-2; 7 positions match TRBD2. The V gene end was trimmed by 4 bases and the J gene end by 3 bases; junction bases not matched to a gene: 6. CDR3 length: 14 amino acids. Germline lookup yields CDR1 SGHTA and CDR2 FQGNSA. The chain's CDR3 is CASSSYRGSYEQYF. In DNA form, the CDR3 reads TGTGCCAGCAGCTCCTATCGCGGGAGCTACGAGCAGTACTTC.